A selection of T cell receptor beta chains follows, all from one sample in a study of T cell changes during pregnancy in multiple sclerosis. Produced via immunoSEQ multiplex PCR; TCRdb's table is partial and in-frame only. The table records around 72,000 clones, just over 90% of them present only once. The sample here was CD4+ T cells from peripheral blood mononuclear cells, taken before pregnancy. The receptors were gathered from a female donor with multiple sclerosis, enrolled in a pregnancy study. Each CDR3 is given with its conserved first and last residue. Each record gives: J gene, D gene, V gene, clone size, CDR3 length, CDR3 protein, CDR3 DNA. The D gene is left open where the match is weak. Rows may omit the clone size; those that give it use once, few, many or a size class.

J gene: TRBJ2-5; D gene: TRBD1; V gene: TRBV7-7; clone size: -; CDR3 length: 13; CDR3 protein: CASSRDSQETQYF; CDR3 DNA: TGTGCCAGCAGCCGGGACAGCCAAGAGACCCAGTACTTC
J gene: TRBJ2-6; D gene: -; V gene: TRBV7-7; clone size: -; CDR3 length: 18; CDR3 protein: CASSPRVGGLSGANVLTF; CDR3 DNA: TGTGCTAGCAGCCCCAGAGTGGGGGGGCTCTCTGGGGCCAACGTCCTGACTTTC
J gene: TRBJ2-2; D gene: -; V gene: TRBV19; clone size: -; CDR3 length: 17; CDR3 protein: CASVGQASGGGTGELFF; CDR3 DNA: TGTGCCAGTGTGGGACAGGCGTCGGGAGGTGGCACCGGGGAGCTGTTTTTT
J gene: TRBJ1-3; D gene: TRBD1; V gene: TRBV7-8; clone size: -; CDR3 length: 16; CDR3 protein: CASSPQTGGGGNTIYF; CDR3 DNA: TGTGCCAGCAGCCCCCAGACAGGGGGCGGTGGAAACACCATATATTTT
J gene: TRBJ2-5; D gene: TRBD2; V gene: TRBV7-3; clone size: -; CDR3 length: 14; CDR3 protein: CASSLNGGRETQYF; CDR3 DNA: TGTGCCAGCAGCTTAAATGGCGGGAGGGAGACCCAGTACTTC
J gene: TRBJ1-2; D gene: -; V gene: TRBV7-6; clone size: -; CDR3 length: 13; CDR3 protein: CASSSGQNYGYTF; CDR3 DNA: TGTGCCAGCAGCTCTGGACAGAACTATGGCTACACCTTC
J gene: TRBJ1-1; D gene: TRBD1; V gene: TRBV5-5; clone size: -; CDR3 length: 15; CDR3 protein: CASSLEGTAYTEAFF; CDR3 DNA: TGTGCCAGCAGCTTGGAAGGGACAGCGTACACTGAAGCTTTCTTT
J gene: TRBJ1-6; D gene: -; V gene: TRBV7-9; clone size: -; CDR3 length: 14; CDR3 protein: CASSLFESGSPLHF; CDR3 DNA: TGTGCCAGCAGCTTATTTGAATCGGGATCACCCCTCCACTTT
J gene: TRBJ2-7; D gene: -; V gene: TRBV6-5; clone size: -; CDR3 length: 15; CDR3 protein: CASSYSGFPSGEQYF; CDR3 DNA: TGTGCCAGCAGTTACTCCGGGTTCCCCTCGGGAGAGCAGTACTTC
J gene: TRBJ2-1; D gene: -; V gene: TRBV2; clone size: -; CDR3 length: 13; CDR3 protein: CASSSGPYNEQFF; CDR3 DNA: TGTGCCAGCAGTAGCGGTCCCTACAATGAGCAGTTCTTC
J gene: TRBJ1-2; D gene: TRBD1; V gene: TRBV4-3; clone size: -; CDR3 length: 16; CDR3 protein: CASSQEYPQGGYGYTF; CDR3 DNA: TGCGCCAGCAGCCAAGAATACCCCCAGGGGGGCTATGGCTACACCTTC
J gene: TRBJ2-7; D gene: TRBD2; V gene: TRBV7-3; clone size: -; CDR3 length: 16; CDR3 protein: CASSSGLAGGSNEQYF; CDR3 DNA: TGTGCCAGCAGCTCGGGACTAGCGGGAGGTTCCAACGAGCAGTACTTC
J gene: TRBJ2-3; D gene: TRBD2; V gene: TRBV12-5; clone size: -; CDR3 length: 17; CDR3 protein: CASLLAGGRIGTDTQYF; CDR3 DNA: TGTGCTAGCCTACTAGCGGGGGGGAGGATTGGGACAGATACGCAGTATTTT
J gene: TRBJ1-4; D gene: TRBD1; V gene: TRBV5-8; clone size: -; CDR3 length: 15; CDR3 protein: CASSLNRGRGEKLFF; CDR3 DNA: TGTGCCAGCAGCTTGAACAGGGGGCGAGGTGAAAAACTGTTTTTT
J gene: TRBJ2-3; D gene: TRBD2; V gene: TRBV28; clone size: once; CDR3 length: 17; CDR3 protein: CASSRMTSGPSTDTQYF; CDR3 DNA: TGTGCCAGCAGTCGAATGACTAGCGGCCCTAGCACAGATACGCAGTATTTT
J gene: TRBJ1-2; D gene: -; V gene: TRBV18; clone size: -; CDR3 length: 15; CDR3 protein: CASSPEITGNYGYTF; CDR3 DNA: TGTGCCAGCTCACCAGAAATCACAGGAAACTATGGCTACACCTTC
J gene: TRBJ2-5; D gene: -; V gene: TRBV2; clone size: -; CDR3 length: 11; CDR3 protein: CASSERTGRYF; CDR3 DNA: TGTGCCAGCAGTGAAAGGACTGGGAGATACTTC
J gene: TRBJ1-3; D gene: TRBD1; V gene: TRBV10-3; clone size: -; CDR3 length: 17; CDR3 protein: CAISESRDRVTGNTIYF; CDR3 DNA: TGTGCCATCAGTGAGTCCCGGGACAGGGTTACTGGAAACACCATATATTTT
J gene: TRBJ1-2; D gene: -; V gene: TRBV6-5; clone size: -; CDR3 length: 9; CDR3 protein: CASSYDGDF; CDR3 DNA: TGTGCCAGCAGTTACGACGGAGACTTC
J gene: TRBJ2-6; D gene: -; V gene: TRBV27; clone size: -; CDR3 length: 14; CDR3 protein: CASSLLSGANVLTF; CDR3 DNA: TGTGCCAGCAGTCTCCTCTCTGGGGCCAACGTCCTGACTTTC
J gene: TRBJ1-5; D gene: TRBD1; V gene: TRBV6-5; clone size: -; CDR3 length: 13; CDR3 protein: CASSRTGGQPQHF; CDR3 DNA: TGTGCCAGCAGTCGGACAGGGGGTCAGCCCCAGCATTTT
J gene: TRBJ2-7; D gene: TRBD1; V gene: TRBV6-1; clone size: -; CDR3 length: 15; CDR3 protein: CASSQAGTGVYEQYF; CDR3 DNA: TGTGCCAGCAGCCAAGCCGGGACAGGGGTCTACGAGCAGTACTTC
J gene: TRBJ2-5; D gene: TRBD2; V gene: TRBV29-1; clone size: once; CDR3 length: 14; CDR3 protein: CSVALAGVRETQYF; CDR3 DNA: TGCAGCGTTGCCCTAGCGGGAGTTCGGGAGACCCAGTACTTC
J gene: TRBJ1-1; D gene: TRBD1; V gene: TRBV5-1; clone size: -; CDR3 length: 16; CDR3 protein: CASSLTGGLGGTEAFF; CDR3 DNA: TGCGCCAGCAGCTTGACAGGGGGGCTTGGTGGCACTGAAGCTTTCTTT
J gene: TRBJ1-3; D gene: -; V gene: TRBV19; clone size: -; CDR3 length: 14; CDR3 protein: CASSTKVSGNTIYF; CDR3 DNA: TGTGCCAGTAGTACTAAAGTCTCTGGAAACACCATATATTTT
J gene: TRBJ2-7; D gene: -; V gene: TRBV5-6; clone size: -; CDR3 length: 14; CDR3 protein: CASSLAGVTYEQYF; CDR3 DNA: TGTGCCAGCAGTCTGGCAGGGGTCACCTACGAGCAGTACTTC
J gene: TRBJ1-4; D gene: -; V gene: TRBV4-1; clone size: -; CDR3 length: 17; CDR3 protein: CASSQVVGKRTNEKLFF; CDR3 DNA: TGCGCCAGCAGCCAAGTAGTAGGAAAGAGGACTAATGAAAAACTGTTTTTT
J gene: TRBJ1-1; D gene: -; V gene: TRBV28; clone size: -; CDR3 length: 14; CDR3 protein: CASSFAGLIAEAFF; CDR3 DNA: TGTGCCAGCAGTTTTGCGGGGTTAATTGCTGAAGCTTTCTTT
J gene: TRBJ1-3; D gene: -; V gene: TRBV4-2; clone size: -; CDR3 length: 15; CDR3 protein: CASSPFKGLGNTIYF; CDR3 DNA: TGTGCCAGCAGTCCATTCAAGGGGCTTGGAAACACCATATATTTT
J gene: TRBJ1-1; D gene: -; V gene: TRBV29-1; clone size: few; CDR3 length: 13; CDR3 protein: CSVTQVPNTEAFF; CDR3 DNA: TGCAGCGTGACCCAGGTTCCGAACACTGAAGCTTTCTTT
J gene: TRBJ2-1; D gene: TRBD2; V gene: TRBV7-2; clone size: -; CDR3 length: 17; CDR3 protein: CASTLVASGNFWNEQFF; CDR3 DNA: TGTGCCAGCACCCTGGTGGCTAGCGGGAACTTTTGGAATGAGCAGTTCTTC
J gene: TRBJ2-1; D gene: -; V gene: TRBV19; clone size: -; CDR3 length: 16; CDR3 protein: CASSIKWTVPFNEQFF; CDR3 DNA: TGTGCCAGTAGTATTAAATGGACAGTCCCCTTCAATGAGCAGTTCTTC
J gene: TRBJ2-6; D gene: -; V gene: TRBV30; clone size: -; CDR3 length: 15; CDR3 protein: CAWLWGGPGANVLTF; CDR3 DNA: TGTGCCTGGCTTTGGGGGGGGCCTGGGGCCAACGTCCTGACTTTC
J gene: TRBJ2-5; D gene: -; V gene: TRBV7-9; clone size: -; CDR3 length: 12; CDR3 protein: CASVFGQETQYF; CDR3 DNA: TGTGCCAGCGTCTTCGGCCAAGAGACCCAGTACTTC
J gene: TRBJ2-4; D gene: TRBD2; V gene: TRBV28; clone size: -; CDR3 length: 17; CDR3 protein: CASAGQGGFIAKNIQYF; CDR3 DNA: TGTGCCAGCGCTGGCCAGGGAGGGTTTATAGCCAAAAACATTCAGTACTTC
J gene: TRBJ2-5; D gene: -; V gene: TRBV5-1; clone size: -; CDR3 length: 14; CDR3 protein: CASSLPGSQETQYF; CDR3 DNA: TGCGCCAGCAGCTTACCGGGATCCCAGGAGACCCAGTACTTC
J gene: TRBJ1-2; D gene: TRBD1; V gene: TRBV7-2; clone size: -; CDR3 length: 16; CDR3 protein: CASSYMTGDVNYGYTF; CDR3 DNA: TGTGCCAGCAGCTACATGACAGGGGACGTTAACTATGGCTACACCTTC
J gene: TRBJ2-7; D gene: -; V gene: TRBV11-2; clone size: -; CDR3 length: 15; CDR3 protein: CASSPRGWSSHEQYF; CDR3 DNA: TGTGCCAGCAGCCCCCGGGGATGGAGTTCCCACGAGCAGTACTTC